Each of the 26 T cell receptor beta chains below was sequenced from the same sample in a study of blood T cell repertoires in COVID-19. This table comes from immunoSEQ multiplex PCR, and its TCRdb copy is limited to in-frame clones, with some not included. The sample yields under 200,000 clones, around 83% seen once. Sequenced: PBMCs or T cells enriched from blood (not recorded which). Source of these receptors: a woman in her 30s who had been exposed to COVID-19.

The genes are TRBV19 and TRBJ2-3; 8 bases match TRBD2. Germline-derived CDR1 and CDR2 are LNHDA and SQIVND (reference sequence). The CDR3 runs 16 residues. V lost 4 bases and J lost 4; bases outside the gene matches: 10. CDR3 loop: CASSTVSGGIADTQYF. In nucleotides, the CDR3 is TGTGCCAGTAGTACAGTGAGCGGGGGCATCGCAGATACGCAGTATTTT.

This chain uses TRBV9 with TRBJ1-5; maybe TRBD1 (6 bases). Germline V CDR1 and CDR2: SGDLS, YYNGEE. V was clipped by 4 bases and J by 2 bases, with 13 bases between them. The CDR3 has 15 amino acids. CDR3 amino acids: CASSPHAGGNQPQHF. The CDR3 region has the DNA TGTGCCAGCAGCCCACATGCAGGGGGCAATCAGCCCCAGCATTTT.

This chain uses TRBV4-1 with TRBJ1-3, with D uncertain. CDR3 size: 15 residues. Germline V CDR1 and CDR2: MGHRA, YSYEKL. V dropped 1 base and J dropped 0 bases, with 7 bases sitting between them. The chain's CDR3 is CASSQVAISGNTIYF. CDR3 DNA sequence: TGCGCCAGCAGCCAAGTGGCAATCTCTGGAAACACCATATATTTT.

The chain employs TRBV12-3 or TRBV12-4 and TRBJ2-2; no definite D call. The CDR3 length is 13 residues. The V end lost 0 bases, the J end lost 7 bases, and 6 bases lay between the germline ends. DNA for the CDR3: TGTGCCAGCAGTTTAGCGCGGAGCGGGGAGCTGTTTTTT. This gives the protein CASSLARSGELFF.

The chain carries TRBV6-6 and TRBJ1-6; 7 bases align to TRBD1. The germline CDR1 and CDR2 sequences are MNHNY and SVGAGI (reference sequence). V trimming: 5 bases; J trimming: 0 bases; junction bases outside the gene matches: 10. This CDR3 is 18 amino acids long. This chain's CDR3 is CASSQGVYLSSYNSPLHF. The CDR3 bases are TGTGCCAGCAGTCAGGGGGTTTACCTCAGCTCCTATAATTCACCCCTCCACTTT.

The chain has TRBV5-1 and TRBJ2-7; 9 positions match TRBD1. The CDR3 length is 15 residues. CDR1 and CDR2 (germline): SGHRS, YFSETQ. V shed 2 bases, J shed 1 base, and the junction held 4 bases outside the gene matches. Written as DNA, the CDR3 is TGCGCCAGCAGCTTAGGGACAGGGCTATCCTACGAGCAGTACTTC. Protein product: CASSLGTGLSYEQYF.

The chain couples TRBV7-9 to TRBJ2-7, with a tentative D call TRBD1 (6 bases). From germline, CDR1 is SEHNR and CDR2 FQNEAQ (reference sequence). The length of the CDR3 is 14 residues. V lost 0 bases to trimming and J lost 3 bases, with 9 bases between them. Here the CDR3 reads CASSLAGTIYEQYF. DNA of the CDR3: TGTGCCAGCAGCTTAGCCGGGACAATCTACGAGCAGTACTTC. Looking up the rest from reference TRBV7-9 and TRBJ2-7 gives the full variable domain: DTGVSQNPRHKITKRGQNVTFRCDPISEHNRLYWYRQTLGQGPEFLTYFQNEAQLEKSRLLSDRFSAERPKGSFSTLEIQRTEQGDSAMYLCASSLAGTIYEQYFGPGTRLTVT.

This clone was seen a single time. CDR3 DNA sequence: TGTGCCAGCACCGTTGCGGTCTCCACCGGGGAGCTGTTTTTT. Residues: CASTVAVSTGELFF. V is TRBV7-9 and J is TRBJ2-2; D remains ambiguous. The CDR3 sequence is 14 residues long. Trimming stripped 7 bases from V and 4 bases from J, with 13 bases between. Per the germline V gene, CDR1 is SEHNR and CDR2 is FQNEAQ (reference sequence).

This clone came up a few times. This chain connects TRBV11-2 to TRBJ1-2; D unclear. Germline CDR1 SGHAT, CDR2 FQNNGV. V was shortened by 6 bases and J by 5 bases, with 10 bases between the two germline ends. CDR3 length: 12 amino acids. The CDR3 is CASSPTPYGYTF. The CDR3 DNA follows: TGTGCCAGCAGTCCAACACCATATGGCTACACCTTC.

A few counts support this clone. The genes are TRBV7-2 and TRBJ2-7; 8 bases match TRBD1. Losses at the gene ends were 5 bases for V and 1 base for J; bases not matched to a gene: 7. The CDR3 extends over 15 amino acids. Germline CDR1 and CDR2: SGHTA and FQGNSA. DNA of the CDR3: TGTGCCAGCAGCAAGGGACAGGTGAAATCCTACGAGCAGTACTTC. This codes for CASSKGQVKSYEQYF.

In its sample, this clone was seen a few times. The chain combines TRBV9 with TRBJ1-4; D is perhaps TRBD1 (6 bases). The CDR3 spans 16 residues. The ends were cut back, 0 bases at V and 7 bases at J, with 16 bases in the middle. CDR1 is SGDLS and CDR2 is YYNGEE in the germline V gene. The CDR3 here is CASSVAAGAKGEKLFF. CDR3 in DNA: TGTGCCAGCAGCGTAGCGGCGGGGGCAAAGGGTGAAAAACTGTTTTTT.

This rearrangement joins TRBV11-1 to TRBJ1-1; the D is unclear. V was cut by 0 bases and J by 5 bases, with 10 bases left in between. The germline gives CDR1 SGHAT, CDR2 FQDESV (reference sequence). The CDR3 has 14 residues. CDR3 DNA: TGTGCCAGCAGCTTAGCGCTAACGGGGACTGAAGCTTTCTTT. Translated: CASSLALTGTEAFF.

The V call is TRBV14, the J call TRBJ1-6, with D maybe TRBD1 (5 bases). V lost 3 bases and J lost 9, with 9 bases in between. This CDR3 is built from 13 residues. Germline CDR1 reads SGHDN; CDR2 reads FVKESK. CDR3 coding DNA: TGTGCCAGCAGCCACCCGGGGGGTTCACCCCTCCACTTT. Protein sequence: CASSHPGGSPLHF. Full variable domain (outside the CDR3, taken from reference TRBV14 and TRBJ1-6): EAGVTQFPSHSVIEKGQTVTLRCDPISGHDNLYWYRRVMGKEIKFLLHFVKESKQDESGMPNNRFLAERTGGTYSTLKVQPAELEDSGVYFCASSHPGGSPLHFGNGTRLTVT.

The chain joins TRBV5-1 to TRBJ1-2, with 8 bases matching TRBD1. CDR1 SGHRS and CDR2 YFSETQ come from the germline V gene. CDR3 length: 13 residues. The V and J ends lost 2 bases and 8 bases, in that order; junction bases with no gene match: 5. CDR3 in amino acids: CASSFQQGDGYTF. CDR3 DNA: TGCGCCAGCAGCTTTCAACAGGGGGACGGCTACACCTTC.

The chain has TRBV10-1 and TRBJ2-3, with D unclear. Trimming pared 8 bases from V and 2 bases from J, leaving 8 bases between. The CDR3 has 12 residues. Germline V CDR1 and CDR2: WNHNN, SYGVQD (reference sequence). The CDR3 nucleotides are TGCGCCAGCGGGCTCAACACAGATACGCAGTATTTT. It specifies CASGLNTDTQYF.

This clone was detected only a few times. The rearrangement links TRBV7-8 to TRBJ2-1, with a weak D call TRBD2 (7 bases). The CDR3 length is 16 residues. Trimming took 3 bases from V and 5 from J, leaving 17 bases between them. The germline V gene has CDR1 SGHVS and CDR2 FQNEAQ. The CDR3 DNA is TGTGCCAGCAGCTTTTGGGGGCTAGCGGAGAACAATGAGCAGTTCTTC. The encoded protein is CASSFWGLAENNEQFF.

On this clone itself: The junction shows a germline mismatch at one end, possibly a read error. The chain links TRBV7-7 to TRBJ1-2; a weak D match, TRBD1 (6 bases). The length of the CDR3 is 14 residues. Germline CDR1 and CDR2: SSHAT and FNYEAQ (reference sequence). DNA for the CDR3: TGTGCTAGCAGCCACGGAGACAGGTGCTATGGCTACACCTTC. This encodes CASSHGDRCYGYTF.

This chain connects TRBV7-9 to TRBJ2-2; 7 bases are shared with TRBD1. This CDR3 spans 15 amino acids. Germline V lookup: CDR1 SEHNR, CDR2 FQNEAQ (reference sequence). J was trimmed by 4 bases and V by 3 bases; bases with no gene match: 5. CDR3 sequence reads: CASSFGTGATGELFF. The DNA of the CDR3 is TGTGCCAGCAGCTTCGGCACAGGGGCCACCGGGGAGCTGTTTTTT.

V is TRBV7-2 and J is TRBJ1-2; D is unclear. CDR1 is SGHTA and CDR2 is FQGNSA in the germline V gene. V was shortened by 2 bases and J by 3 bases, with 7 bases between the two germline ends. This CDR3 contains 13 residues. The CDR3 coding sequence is TGTGCCAGCAGCTTATACGGGGACTATGGCTACACCTTC. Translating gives CASSLYGDYGYTF.

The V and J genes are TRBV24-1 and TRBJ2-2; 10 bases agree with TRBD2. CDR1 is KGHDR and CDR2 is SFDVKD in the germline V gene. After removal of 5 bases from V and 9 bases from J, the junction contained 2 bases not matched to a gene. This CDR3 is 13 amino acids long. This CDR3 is CATSGTSGRELFF. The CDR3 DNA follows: TGTGCCACCAGTGGGACTAGCGGCAGGGAGCTGTTTTTT.

CDR3: CASRSSMNTEAFF. In DNA form, the CDR3 reads TGTGCCAGCAGATCGAGCATGAACACTGAAGCTTTCTTT. This chain links TRBV2 with TRBJ1-1, with D uncertain. Per germline, CDR1 SNHLY and CDR2 FYNNEI. The CDR3 has 13 residues. Trimming took off 6 bases at V and 0 bases at J, with 8 bases between the two ends.

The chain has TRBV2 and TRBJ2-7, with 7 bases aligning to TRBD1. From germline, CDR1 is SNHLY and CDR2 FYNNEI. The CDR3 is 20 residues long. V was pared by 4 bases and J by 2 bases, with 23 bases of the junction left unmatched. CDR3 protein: CASSGPQVGWSGQHTYEQYF. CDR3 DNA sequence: TGTGCCAGCAGTGGCCCCCAAGTGGGGTGGTCGGGACAGCATACCTACGAGCAGTACTTC.

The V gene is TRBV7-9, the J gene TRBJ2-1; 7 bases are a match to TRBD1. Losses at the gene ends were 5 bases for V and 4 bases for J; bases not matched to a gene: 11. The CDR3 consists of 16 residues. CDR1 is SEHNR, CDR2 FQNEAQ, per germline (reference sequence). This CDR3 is CASSHRYLQGYNEQFF. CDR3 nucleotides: TGTGCCAGCAGCCACCGATACCTACAGGGGTACAATGAGCAGTTCTTC.

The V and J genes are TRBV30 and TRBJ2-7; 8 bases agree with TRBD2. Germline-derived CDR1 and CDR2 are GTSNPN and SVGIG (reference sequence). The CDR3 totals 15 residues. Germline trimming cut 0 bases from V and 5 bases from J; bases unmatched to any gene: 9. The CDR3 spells CAWSVGTRNVHEQYF. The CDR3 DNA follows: TGTGCCTGGAGTGTAGGGACTAGGAATGTCCACGAGCAGTACTTC. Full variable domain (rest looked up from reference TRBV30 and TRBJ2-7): SQTIHQWPATLVQPVGSPLSLECTVEGTSNPNLYWYRQAAGRGLQLLFYSVGIGQISSEVPQNLSASRPQDRQFILSSKKLLLSDSGFYLCAWSVGTRNVHEQYFGPGTRLTVT.

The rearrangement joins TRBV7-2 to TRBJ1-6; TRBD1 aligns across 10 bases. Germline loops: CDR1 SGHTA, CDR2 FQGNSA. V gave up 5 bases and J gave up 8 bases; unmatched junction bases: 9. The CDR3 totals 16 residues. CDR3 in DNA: TGTGCCAGCAGCGAGACAGGGGGCGATCTTTATTCACCCCTCCACTTT. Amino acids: CASSETGGDLYSPLHF.

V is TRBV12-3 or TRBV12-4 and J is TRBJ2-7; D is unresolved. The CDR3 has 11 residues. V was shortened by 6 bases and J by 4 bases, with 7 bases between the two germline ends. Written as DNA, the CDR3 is TGTGCCAGCAGGCATGAGTACGAGCAGTACTTC. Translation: CASRHEYEQYF.